The 17 T cell receptor beta chains below all came from one sample that was sequenced in a study of blood T cells in healthy people across ages. Using a J-beta primer mix together with a sample-barcoded 5' primer, a second PCR was run for about 7 to 12 cycles. TCRdb used MiXCR to reprocess the 5' RACE reads, holding one entry per CDR3 protein. Counted here are about 640,000 distinct CDR3 sequences, approximately 30% occurring once; the ten biggest clones make up approximately 14%. The sequencing sample was made of blood. These TCRs come from a woman aged 80 or over in good health.

Worth noting for this clonotype: The junction differs from germline at one of its ends, possibly a read error. The rearrangement uses TRBV3-1 and TRBJ1-2, with a tentative D call TRBD1 (5 bases). Germline V gene sequence: CDR1 LGHDT, CDR2 YNNKEL (reference sequence). The CDR3 runs 13 residues. The CDR3 loop reads CASSPGRYYDYTF. CDR3 coding DNA: TGTGCCAGTAGCCCAGGGCGGTACTATGACTACACCTTC.

This clonotype was seen at least ten times. The V and J genes are TRBV6-5 and TRBJ1-1; D is ambiguous. Germline CDR1 reads MNHEY; CDR2 reads SVGAGI. This CDR3 spans 13 amino acids. V was trimmed by 2 bases and J by 0 bases, leaving 4 bases between them. CDR3 region: CASSYGMNTEAFF. CDR3 DNA sequence: TGTGCCAGCAGTTACGGGATGAACACTGAAGCTTTCTTT.

This chain connects TRBV7-9 to TRBJ1-1; D is uncertain. V was shortened by 1 base and J by 4 bases, with 13 bases between the two germline ends. The germline V gene has CDR1 SEHNR and CDR2 FQNEAQ (reference sequence). There are 15 residues in the CDR3. This chain's CDR3 is CASSLDSISSTEAFF. The DNA of the CDR3 is TGTGCCAGCAGCTTAGACAGTATATCCTCCACTGAAGCTTTCTTT.

The sample holds a few counts of this clonotype. This chain joins TRBV28 and TRBJ1-2; 8 bases align to TRBD1. V was pared by 6 bases and J by 5 bases, with 17 bases of the junction left unmatched. Germline V gene lookup returns CDR1 MDHEN and CDR2 SYDVKM. CDR3 size: 17 residues. CDR3 sequence: CASRPRGQAASLYGYTF. In DNA, the CDR3 is TGTGCCAGCAGGCCGAGGGGACAGGCGGCGTCCTTGTATGGCTACACCTTC.

The chain couples TRBV30 to TRBJ2-5; D unresolved. The CDR3 is 12 residues long. V lost 0 bases and J lost 11, with 13 bases in between. Per the germline V gene, CDR1 is GTSNPN and CDR2 is SVGIG (reference sequence). The CDR3 DNA reads as TGTGCCTGGAGTGTAGGCCTTCATGAGCAGTACTTC. This encodes CAWSVGLHEQYF.

This clonotype came up many times. The chain joins TRBV20-1 to TRBJ2-7, with 9 positions matching TRBD2. Trimming took 0 bases from V and 2 from J; bases not matched to a gene: 11. Per germline, CDR1 DFQATT and CDR2 SNEGSKA (reference sequence). The CDR3 has 17 residues. CDR3 in DNA: TGCAGTGCTAGAGATGACATGGAGCGGGGGGAAGCCTACGAGCAGTACTTC. The encoded protein is CSARDDMERGEAYEQYF.

This clonotype was counted between two and nine times. A junction end diverges from the germline sequence, so it may reflect a read error. This rearrangement joins TRBV5-1 to TRBJ2-1; 9 bases fit TRBD2. Germline loops: CDR1 SGHRS, CDR2 YFSETQ. This CDR3 comprises 15 residues. The CDR3 bases are TGTGCCAGCAGCTTGAAAGCGGGAGGCTACAATGAGCAGTTCTTC. This sequence encodes CASSLKAGGYNEQFF.

Only a few counts were recorded for this clonotype. Given a much more abundant clone one base away, this may be a read error. The V and J genes are TRBV5-6 and TRBJ2-7; D gene uncertain. This CDR3 comprises 14 residues. The V end lost 3 bases, the J end lost 7 bases, and 17 bases lay between the germline ends. CDR1 and CDR2 from the germline V gene are SGHDT and YYEEEE. The DNA of the CDR3 is TGTGCCAGCAGCTGGGTTGGCAAATACAATGAGCAGTACTTC. Protein sequence: CASSWVGKYNEQYF.

The rearrangement uses TRBV11-2 and TRBJ2-2, with 7 positions matching TRBD2. The CDR3 consists of 15 residues. V was clipped by 5 bases and J by 1 base; unmatched bases: 4. The V gene's germline CDR1 is SGHAT and CDR2 FQNNGV. The CDR3 bases are TGTGCCAGCAGCAAGACTAGCCTGAACACCGGGGAGCTGTTTTTT. This gives the protein CASSKTSLNTGELFF.

This clonotype was seen more than once but under ten times. V gene TRBV3-1 combines with J gene TRBJ2-5; D not resolved. Germline loops: CDR1 LGHDT, CDR2 YNNKEL (reference sequence). The V end lost 5 bases, the J end lost 8 bases, and 9 bases lay between the germline ends. The CDR3 covers 11 residues. CDR3 DNA sequence: TGTGCCAGCAGCTTGATGTATACCCAGTACTTC. Its translation: CASSLMYTQYF.

The chain carries TRBV10-3 and TRBJ2-7; 8 nucleotides line up with TRBD1. Germline-derived CDR1 and CDR2 are ENHRY and SYGVKD. Losses at the gene ends were 10 bases for V and 1 base for J; bases not matched to a gene: 9. This CDR3 is built from 14 residues. The CDR3 DNA sequence: TGTGCCACCAACGGCAGGGGGCTATCCTACGAGCAGTACTTC. It is translated as CATNGRGLSYEQYF.

With respect to this clonotype: Just one base apart from a much larger clone, this may be a read error. CDR3 amino acids: CASSEAPATSAFF. The DNA of the CDR3 is TGTGCCAGCAGTGAAGCGCCGGCCACATCGGCGTTCTTC. The chain joins TRBV2 to TRBJ2-1; D call uncertain. This CDR3 spans 13 amino acids. Per the germline V gene, CDR1 is SNHLY and CDR2 is FYNNEI. V was clipped by 0 bases and J by 15 bases, with 15 bases between them.

Written as DNA, the CDR3 is TGTGCCAGCAGTTACATCGGGCAGGGAATGAAAGCTTTCTTT. Amino acids: CASSYIGQGMKAFF. This chain links TRBV6-5 with TRBJ1-1; D perhaps matches TRBD1 (5 bases). With 2 bases removed from V and 9 bases from J, the gap between germline ends came to 16 bases. CDR1 and CDR2 from the germline V gene are MNHEY and SVGAGI. The CDR3 contains 14 residues.

This clonotype was detected many times. The chain joins TRBV7-2 to TRBJ2-1; TRBD1 or TRBD2 may be the D gene (5 bases each). This CDR3 contains 14 residues. CDR1 and CDR2 (germline): SGHTA, FQGNSA. V dropped 4 bases and J dropped 13 bases, with 20 bases sitting between them. The CDR3 DNA sequence: TGTGCCAGCAGCTCCCGGGACGGCAGGGTGTTACAGTTCTTC. Translating gives CASSSRDGRVLQFF. Variable domain in full (rest from reference TRBV7-2 and TRBJ2-1): GAGVSQSPSNKVTEKGKDVELRCDPISGHTALYWYRQSLGQGLEFLIYFQGNSAPDKSGLPSDRFSAERTGGSVSTLTIQRTQQEDSAVYLCASSSRDGRVLQFFGPGTRLTVL.

This clonotype was observed at least ten times. In nucleotides, the CDR3 is TGCAGTGCTAGTGGGGGATATGAGCAGTTCTTC. It codes for CSASGGYEQFF. The J gene is TRBJ2-1, the V gene TRBV20-1; D assignment may be TRBD1 or TRBD2 (5 bases each). CDR1 and CDR2 (germline): DFQATT, SNEGSKA (reference sequence). V was clipped by 3 bases and J by 8 bases, with 8 bases between them. CDR3 length equals 11 residues.

This clonotype has a count of ten or more. J is TRBJ1-1 and V is TRBV6-2 or TRBV6-3; 9 nucleotides line up with TRBD1. CDR3 length equals 17 residues. CDR1 and CDR2 from the germline V gene are MNHEY and SVGEGT. J gave up 3 bases and V 5 bases, and 13 bases lay outside the gene matches. For the CDR3, the DNA is TGTGCCAGCAGTCGAACGACAGGGGGAGTTAAGTACACTGAAGCTTTCTTT. It is translated as CASSRTTGGVKYTEAFF.

The chain joins TRBV20-1 to TRBJ2-5; TRBD2 matches 14 bases. CDR3 length: 15 amino acids. V gave up 6 bases and J gave up 3 bases; unmatched junction bases: 6. Germline V gives CDR1 DFQATT, CDR2 SNEGSKA (reference sequence). The CDR3 nucleotides read TGCAGTGCCTCGACTAGCGGGGGGGCCGAAGAGACCCAGTACTTC. Its protein product is CSASTSGGAEETQYF.